The rows below give T cell receptor beta chains drawn from one sample of a study of early T cells in non-severe SARS-CoV-2 infection. TCRdb used MiXCR to reprocess the 5' RACE reads, holding one entry per CDR3 protein. The table lists more than 65,000 distinct CDR3 sequences, approximately 14% of them singletons. The sample consisted of whole blood. These receptors were taken from an adult who was a healthcare worker with PCR-confirmed SARS-CoV-2 infection or an uninfected control (not recorded which). Each CDR3 is given with its conserved first and last residue. Each record gives: clone size, J gene, V gene, D gene, CDR3 DNA, CDR3 protein. A D gene is named only where the DNA matches it firmly. The size of a clone is reported for some rows only, either as once, few or many, or as a class for expanded clones.

clone size: few
J gene: TRBJ1-2
V gene: TRBV7-9
D gene: TRBD1
CDR3 DNA: TGTGCCAGCTTTGGGGAGTGGACAGGGAGCTATGGCTACACCTTC
CDR3 protein: CASFGEWTGSYGYTF

clone size: NA
J gene: TRBJ1-5
V gene: TRBV7-2
D gene: NA
CDR3 DNA: TGTGCCAGCAGCTTAGACCCGCGGGACCTCCTCAATCAGCCCCAGCATTTT
CDR3 protein: CASSLDPRDLLNQPQHF

clone size: few
J gene: TRBJ1-2
V gene: TRBV4-3
D gene: TRBD1
CDR3 DNA: TGCGCCAACAGCCAAGGGACAGGGGGCGAAGACTGGAATGGCTACACCTTC
CDR3 protein: CANSQGTGGEDWNGYTF

clone size: few
J gene: TRBJ2-5
V gene: TRBV7-9
D gene: TRBD2
CDR3 DNA: TGTGCCAGCAGCTCGTCTCCACTAGCGGGAGAAGAGACCCAGTACTTC
CDR3 protein: CASSSSPLAGEETQYF

clone size: many
J gene: TRBJ2-6
V gene: TRBV7-9
D gene: TRBD1
CDR3 DNA: TGTGCCAGCAGCCCCCGACAGGGAGCCTCTGGGGCCAACGTCCTGACTTTC
CDR3 protein: CASSPRQGASGANVLTF

clone size: NA
J gene: TRBJ2-3
V gene: TRBV20-1
D gene: NA
CDR3 DNA: TGCAGTGCTAGATCCCAGGGGGGAGATACGCAGTATTTT
CDR3 protein: CSARSQGGDTQYF

clone size: NA
J gene: TRBJ1-1
V gene: TRBV4-3
D gene: TRBD1
CDR3 DNA: TGCGCCAGCAGCCAAGATCGGGGACAGGGACCAGCTTTCTTT
CDR3 protein: CASSQDRGQGPAFF

clone size: few
J gene: TRBJ2-1
V gene: TRBV19
D gene: NA
CDR3 DNA: TGTGCCAGTAGTATGGCTTCGGGGGCGGGGAGGTACAATGAGCAGTTCTTC
CDR3 protein: CASSMASGAGRYNEQFF

clone size: few
J gene: TRBJ2-7
V gene: TRBV7-8
D gene: NA
CDR3 DNA: TGTGCCAGCAGCTTAGCCGGGGGGCGCATCGAGCAGTACTTC
CDR3 protein: CASSLAGGRIEQYF

clone size: NA
J gene: TRBJ1-2
V gene: TRBV29-1
D gene: NA
CDR3 DNA: TGCAGCGTTGATCGGGCAGGGCTGGGGTATGGCTACACCTTC
CDR3 protein: CSVDRAGLGYGYTF

clone size: many
J gene: TRBJ1-3
V gene: TRBV24-1
D gene: NA
CDR3 DNA: TGTGCCACCAGTGCAGGGACCGAAGACACCATATATTTT
CDR3 protein: CATSAGTEDTIYF

clone size: many
J gene: TRBJ2-3
V gene: TRBV30
D gene: NA
CDR3 DNA: TGTGCCTGGGAGATGGGGAGCACAGATACGCAGTATTTT
CDR3 protein: CAWEMGSTDTQYF

clone size: NA
J gene: TRBJ2-7
V gene: TRBV18
D gene: NA
CDR3 DNA: TGTGCCAGCTCACCAGTCGACAGTTCCTACGAGCAGTACTTC
CDR3 protein: CASSPVDSSYEQYF

clone size: few
J gene: TRBJ2-3
V gene: TRBV20-1
D gene: NA
CDR3 DNA: TGCAGTGCTAGAGAGGGAGGTAGGGACACAGATACGCAGTATTTT
CDR3 protein: CSAREGGRDTDTQYF

clone size: many
J gene: TRBJ2-3
V gene: TRBV2
D gene: NA
CDR3 DNA: TGTGCCAGCAGCGAACTGGGATCCCATACGCAGTATTTT
CDR3 protein: CASSELGSHTQYF

clone size: NA
J gene: TRBJ2-1
V gene: TRBV3-1
D gene: TRBD2
CDR3 DNA: TGTGCCAGCAGCCAAGAACTAGCGGGGGCGTGGGAGCAGTTCTTC
CDR3 protein: CASSQELAGAWEQFF

clone size: NA
J gene: TRBJ1-6
V gene: TRBV7-9
D gene: TRBD1
CDR3 DNA: TGTGCCAGCAGCTCTCAGGGGGCAGGGGCCCTCCACTTT
CDR3 protein: CASSSQGAGALHF

clone size: few
J gene: TRBJ2-5
V gene: TRBV6-2/TRBV6-3
D gene: NA
CDR3 DNA: TGTGCCAGCAGTTACGCCGGAAGCTTCCAAGAGACCCAGTACTTC
CDR3 protein: CASSYAGSFQETQYF

clone size: many
J gene: TRBJ1-2
V gene: TRBV12-3/TRBV12-4
D gene: NA
CDR3 DNA: TGTGCCAGCAGTTTTGTACAGGCCTATGGCTACACCTTC
CDR3 protein: CASSFVQAYGYTF

clone size: NA
J gene: TRBJ2-2
V gene: TRBV4-3
D gene: NA
CDR3 DNA: TGCGCCAGCAGCCTATCAGGGGACGACACCGGGGAGCTGTTTTTT
CDR3 protein: CASSLSGDDTGELFF

clone size: many
J gene: TRBJ2-5
V gene: TRBV7-2
D gene: NA
CDR3 DNA: TGTGCCAGCAGCTTAGGGGGAATCGACGGTACGGAGTACTTC
CDR3 protein: CASSLGGIDGTEYF

clone size: NA
J gene: TRBJ2-3
V gene: TRBV6-2/TRBV6-3
D gene: NA
CDR3 DNA: TGTGCCAGCAGTTACGGCATCTGGGATACGCAGTATTTT
CDR3 protein: CASSYGIWDTQYF

clone size: many
J gene: TRBJ2-3
V gene: TRBV5-1
D gene: TRBD2
CDR3 DNA: TGCGCCAGCAGCTTGGGACTAGCGGGGGCAGATACGCAGTATTTT
CDR3 protein: CASSLGLAGADTQYF

clone size: many
J gene: TRBJ2-2
V gene: TRBV11-3
D gene: TRBD1
CDR3 DNA: TGTGCCAGCAGCACGGGACAGGGGATCGGGGAGCTGTTTTTT
CDR3 protein: CASSTGQGIGELFF